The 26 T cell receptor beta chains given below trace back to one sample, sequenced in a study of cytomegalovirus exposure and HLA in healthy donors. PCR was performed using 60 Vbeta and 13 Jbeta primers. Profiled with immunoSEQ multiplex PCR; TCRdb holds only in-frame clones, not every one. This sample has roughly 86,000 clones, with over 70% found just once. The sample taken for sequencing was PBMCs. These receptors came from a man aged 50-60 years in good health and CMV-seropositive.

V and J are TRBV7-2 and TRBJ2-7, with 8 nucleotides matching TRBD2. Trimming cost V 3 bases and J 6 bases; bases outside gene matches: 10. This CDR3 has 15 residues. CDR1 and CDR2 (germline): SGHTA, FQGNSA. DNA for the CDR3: TGTGCCAGCAGCTTCAATTCGGGGGGGCCCCTCGAGCAGTACTTC. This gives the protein CASSFNSGGPLEQYF.

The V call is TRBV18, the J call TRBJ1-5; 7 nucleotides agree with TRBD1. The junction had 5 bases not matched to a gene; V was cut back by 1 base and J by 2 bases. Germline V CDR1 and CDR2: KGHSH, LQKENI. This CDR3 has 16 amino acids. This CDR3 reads CASSPQGASGNQPQHF. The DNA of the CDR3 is TGTGCCAGCTCACCACAGGGGGCCAGTGGCAATCAGCCCCAGCATTTT.

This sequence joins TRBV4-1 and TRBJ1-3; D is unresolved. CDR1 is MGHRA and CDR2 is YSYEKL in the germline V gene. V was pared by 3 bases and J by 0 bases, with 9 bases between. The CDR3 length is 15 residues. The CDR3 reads CASSHIRDSGNTIYF. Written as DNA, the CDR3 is TGCGCCAGCAGCCACATTCGGGACTCTGGAAACACCATATATTTT.

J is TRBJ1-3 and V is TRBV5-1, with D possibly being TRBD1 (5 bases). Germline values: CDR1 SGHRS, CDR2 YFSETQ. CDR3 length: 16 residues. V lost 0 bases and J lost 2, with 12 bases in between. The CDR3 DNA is TGCGCCAGCAGCTTGGCCAACCAGGGAACTGGAAACACCATATATTTT. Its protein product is CASSLANQGTGNTIYF.

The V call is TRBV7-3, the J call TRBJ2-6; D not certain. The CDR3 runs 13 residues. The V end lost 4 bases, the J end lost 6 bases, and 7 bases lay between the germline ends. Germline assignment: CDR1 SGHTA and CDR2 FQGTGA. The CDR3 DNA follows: TGTGCCAGCAGCTCGGGTGCGGCCAACGTCCTGACTTTC. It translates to CASSSGAANVLTF.

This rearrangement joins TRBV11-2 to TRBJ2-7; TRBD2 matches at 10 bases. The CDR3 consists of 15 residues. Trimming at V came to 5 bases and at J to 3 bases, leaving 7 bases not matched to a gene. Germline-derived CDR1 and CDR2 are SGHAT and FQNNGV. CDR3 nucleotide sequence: TGTGCCAGCAGCCAAACTAGCGGGGCGAACTACGAGCAGTACTTC. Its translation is CASSQTSGANYEQYF.

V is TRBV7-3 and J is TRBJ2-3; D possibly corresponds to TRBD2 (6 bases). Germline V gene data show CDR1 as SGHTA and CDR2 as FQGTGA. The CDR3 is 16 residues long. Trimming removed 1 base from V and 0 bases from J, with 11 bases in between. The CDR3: CASSLNPGTSTDTQYF. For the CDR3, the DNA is TGTGCCAGCAGCTTAAATCCGGGGACTAGCACAGATACGCAGTATTTT.

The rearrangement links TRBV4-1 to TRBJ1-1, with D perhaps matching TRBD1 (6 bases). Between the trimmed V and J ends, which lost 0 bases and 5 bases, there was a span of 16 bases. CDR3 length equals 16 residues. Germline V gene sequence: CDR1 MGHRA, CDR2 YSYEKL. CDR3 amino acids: CASSQDTTGSLTEAFF. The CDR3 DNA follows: TGCGCCAGCAGCCAAGATACAACAGGGTCTTTAACTGAAGCTTTCTTT.

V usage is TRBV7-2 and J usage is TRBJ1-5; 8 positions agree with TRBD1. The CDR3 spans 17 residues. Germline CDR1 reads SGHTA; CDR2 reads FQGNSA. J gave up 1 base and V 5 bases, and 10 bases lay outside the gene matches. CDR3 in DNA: TGTGCCAGCAGCAAACTGTTGACAGGGGAGAGCAATCAGCCCCAGCATTTT. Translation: CASSKLLTGESNQPQHF. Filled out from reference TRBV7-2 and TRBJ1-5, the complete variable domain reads GAGVSQSPSNKVTEKGKDVELRCDPISGHTALYWYRQSLGQGLEFLIYFQGNSAPDKSGLPSDRFSAERTGGSVSTLTIQRTQQEDSAVYLCASSKLLTGESNQPQHFGDGTRLSIL.

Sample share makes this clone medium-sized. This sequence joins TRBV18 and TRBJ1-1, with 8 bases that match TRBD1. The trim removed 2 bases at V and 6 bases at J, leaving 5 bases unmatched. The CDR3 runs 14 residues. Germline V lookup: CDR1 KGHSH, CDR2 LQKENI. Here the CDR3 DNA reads TGTGCCAGCTCACCATCCGGGACAGGCGCTGAAGCTTTCTTT. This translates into CASSPSGTGAEAFF.

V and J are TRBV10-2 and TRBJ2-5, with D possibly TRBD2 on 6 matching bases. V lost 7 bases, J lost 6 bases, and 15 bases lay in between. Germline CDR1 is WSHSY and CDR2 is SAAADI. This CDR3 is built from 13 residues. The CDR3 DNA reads TGCGCCAGCATGCGGGGTTCGCAAAAGACCCAGTACTTC. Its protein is CASMRGSQKTQYF.

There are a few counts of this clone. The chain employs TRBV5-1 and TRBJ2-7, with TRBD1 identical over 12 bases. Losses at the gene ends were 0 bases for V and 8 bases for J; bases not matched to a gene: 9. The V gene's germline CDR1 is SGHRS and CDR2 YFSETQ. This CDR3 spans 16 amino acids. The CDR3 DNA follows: TGCGCCAGCAGCTTGGCGTCCCGGGACAGGGGGCCCAAGCAGTACTTC. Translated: CASSLASRDRGPKQYF.

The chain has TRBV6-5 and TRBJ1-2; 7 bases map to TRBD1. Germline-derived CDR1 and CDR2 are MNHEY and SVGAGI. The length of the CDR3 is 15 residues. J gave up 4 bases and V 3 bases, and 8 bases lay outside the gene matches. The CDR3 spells CASSYEAGGIYGYTF. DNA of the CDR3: TGTGCCAGCAGTTATGAGGCAGGGGGGATCTATGGCTACACCTTC.

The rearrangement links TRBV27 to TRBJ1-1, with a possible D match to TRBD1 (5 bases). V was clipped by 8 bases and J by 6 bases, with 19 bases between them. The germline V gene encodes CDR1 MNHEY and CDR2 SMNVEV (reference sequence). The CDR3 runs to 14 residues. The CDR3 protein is CASSFDPGIPEAFF. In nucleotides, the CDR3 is TGTGCCAGCTCATTTGACCCAGGGATCCCTGAAGCTTTCTTT.

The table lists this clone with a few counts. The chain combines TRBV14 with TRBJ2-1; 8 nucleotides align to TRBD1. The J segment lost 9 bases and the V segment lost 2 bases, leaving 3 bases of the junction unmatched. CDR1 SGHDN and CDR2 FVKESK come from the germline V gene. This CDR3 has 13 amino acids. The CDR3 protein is CASSQQGAGEQFF. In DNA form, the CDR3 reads TGTGCCAGCAGCCAACAGGGGGCGGGTGAGCAGTTCTTC.

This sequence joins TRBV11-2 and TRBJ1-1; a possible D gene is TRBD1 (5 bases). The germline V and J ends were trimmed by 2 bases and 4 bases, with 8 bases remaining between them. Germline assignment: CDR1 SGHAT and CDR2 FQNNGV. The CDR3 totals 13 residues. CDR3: CASSLTGTTEAFF. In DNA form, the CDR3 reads TGTGCCAGCAGCTTAACAGGAACCACTGAAGCTTTCTTT.

CDR3 amino acids: CASSLVSGGGTEAFF. The CDR3 region has the DNA TGTGCCAGCAGCTTAGTTTCAGGGGGCGGCACTGAAGCTTTCTTT. The chain uses TRBV7-9 and TRBJ1-1; 8 bases fit TRBD1. CDR3 length: 15 amino acids. The germline V gene has CDR1 SEHNR and CDR2 FQNEAQ (reference sequence). Trimming cost V 1 base and J 4 bases; bases outside gene matches: 5. The whole variable domain, filled in from reference TRBV7-9 and TRBJ1-1, reads DTGVSQNPRHKITKRGQNVTFRCDPISEHNRLYWYRQTLGQGPEFLTYFQNEAQLEKSRLLSDRFSAERPKGSFSTLEIQRTEQGDSAMYLCASSLVSGGGTEAFFGQGTRLTVV.

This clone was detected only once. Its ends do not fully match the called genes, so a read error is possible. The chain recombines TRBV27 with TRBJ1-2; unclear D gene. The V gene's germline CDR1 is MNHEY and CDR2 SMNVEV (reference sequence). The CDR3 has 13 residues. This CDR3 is CASSLGRSQGYPF. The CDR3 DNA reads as TGTGCCAGCAGTTTAGGGAGAAGTCAAGGCTACCCCTTC.

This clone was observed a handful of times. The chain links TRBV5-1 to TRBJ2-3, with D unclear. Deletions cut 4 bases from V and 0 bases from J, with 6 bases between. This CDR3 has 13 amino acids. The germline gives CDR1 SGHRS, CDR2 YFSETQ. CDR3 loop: CASSISSTDTQYF. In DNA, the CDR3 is TGCGCCAGCAGCATTTCTAGCACAGATACGCAGTATTTT.

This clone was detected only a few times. The CDR3 DNA follows: TGTGCCAGCAGTGAAATAGCGGGGAGCAATGAGCAGTTCTTC. As protein: CASSEIAGSNEQFF. The chain employs TRBV2 and TRBJ2-1, with TRBD2 matching 8 bases. This CDR3 is built from 14 residues. The trim removed 2 bases at V and 6 bases at J, leaving 3 bases unmatched. Germline V lookup: CDR1 SNHLY, CDR2 FYNNEI. Supplemented by reference TRBV2 and TRBJ2-1, the full variable domain reads EPEVTQTPSHQVTQMGQEVILRCVPISNHLYFYWYRQILGQKVEFLVSFYNNEISEKSEIFDDQFSVERPDGSNFTLKIRSTKLEDSAMYFCASSEIAGSNEQFFGPGTRLTVL.

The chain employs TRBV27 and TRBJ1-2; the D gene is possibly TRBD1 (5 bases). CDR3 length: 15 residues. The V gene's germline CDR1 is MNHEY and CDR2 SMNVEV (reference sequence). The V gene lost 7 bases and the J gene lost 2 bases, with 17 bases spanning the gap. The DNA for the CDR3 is TGTGCCAGCACCAAAGGGCAGGGTGGGAACTATGGCTACACCTTC. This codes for CASTKGQGGNYGYTF.

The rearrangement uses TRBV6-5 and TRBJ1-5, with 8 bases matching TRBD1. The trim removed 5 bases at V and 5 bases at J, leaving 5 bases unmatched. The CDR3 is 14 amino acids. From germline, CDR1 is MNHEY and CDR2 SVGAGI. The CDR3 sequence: CASSPSTGDQPQHF. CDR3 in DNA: TGTGCCAGCAGTCCCTCGACAGGGGATCAGCCCCAGCATTTT.

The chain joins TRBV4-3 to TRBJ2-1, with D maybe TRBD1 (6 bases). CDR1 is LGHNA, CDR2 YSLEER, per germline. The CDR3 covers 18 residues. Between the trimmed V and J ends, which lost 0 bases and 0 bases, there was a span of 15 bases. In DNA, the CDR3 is TGCGCCAGCAGCCAAGATCTCGGACAGTCCCTCTCCTACAATGAGCAGTTCTTC. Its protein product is CASSQDLGQSLSYNEQFF.

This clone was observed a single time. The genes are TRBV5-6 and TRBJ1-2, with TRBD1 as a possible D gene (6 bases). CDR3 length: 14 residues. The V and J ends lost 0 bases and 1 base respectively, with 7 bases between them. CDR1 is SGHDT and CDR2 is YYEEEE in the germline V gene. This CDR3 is CASSLVQGNYGYTF. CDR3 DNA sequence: TGTGCCAGCAGCTTGGTACAGGGTAACTATGGCTACACCTTC. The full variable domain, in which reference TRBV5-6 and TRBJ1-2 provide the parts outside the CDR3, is DAGVTQSPTHLIKTRGQQVTLRCSPKSGHDTVSWYQQALGQGPQFIFQYYEEEERQRGNFPDRFSGHQFPNYSSELNVNALLLGDSALYLCASSLVQGNYGYTFGSGTRLTVV.

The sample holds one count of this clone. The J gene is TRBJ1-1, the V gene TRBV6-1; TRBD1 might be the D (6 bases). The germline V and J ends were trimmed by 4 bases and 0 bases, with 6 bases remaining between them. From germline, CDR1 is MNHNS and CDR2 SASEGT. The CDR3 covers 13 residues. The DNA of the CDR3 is TGTGCCAGCAGTGGGACAGTGAACACTGAAGCTTTCTTT. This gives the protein CASSGTVNTEAFF.

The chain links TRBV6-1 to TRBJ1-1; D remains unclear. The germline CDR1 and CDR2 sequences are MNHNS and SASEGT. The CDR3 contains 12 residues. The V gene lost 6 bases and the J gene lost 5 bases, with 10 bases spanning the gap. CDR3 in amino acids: CASRPVGTEAFF. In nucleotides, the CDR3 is TGTGCCAGCAGACCCGTCGGGACTGAAGCTTTCTTT.